These T cell receptor beta chains were read from a single sample in a study of graft-versus-host responses after intestinal transplantation. These receptors are not linked to any known antigen. TCRdb keeps only in-frame clones here, not all; method: immunoSEQ multiplex PCR. This sample has about 130,000 clones, with about nine tenths found just once. Sequences were derived from unstimulated CD4+ T cells sorted from spleen or lymph node cells, sampled before intestinal transplant. These receptors all stem from a human donor who received an intestinal transplant. The CDR3 runs from the conserved cysteine through the conserved F or W.

CDR3aa: CASSIFRAGDQPQHF
v_gene: TRBV19

CDR3aa: CASSPPLSLAGGEQYF
v_gene: TRBV18

CDR3aa: CAISDLATEAFF
v_gene: TRBV10-3

CDR3aa: CASRGQGAVYNEQFF
v_gene: TRBV19

CDR3aa: CASSYSSPGEQYF
v_gene: TRBV6-6

CDR3aa: CVSSSTGSYGYTF
v_gene: TRBV11-2

CDR3aa: CASSSGQGREETQYF
v_gene: TRBV19

CDR3aa: CASSTWRGQETQYF
v_gene: TRBV19

CDR3aa: CASRPSTMAGELFF
v_gene: TRBV2

CDR3aa: CASSVGFSGRSYEQYF
v_gene: TRBV9

CDR3aa: CASSESGTSEAFF
v_gene: TRBV6-1

CDR3aa: CASSVEGLADRTDTQYF
v_gene: TRBV9

CDR3aa: CASNPQVSSYEQYF
v_gene: TRBV2

CDR3aa: CASSLPLAVTGELFF
v_gene: TRBV7-2

CDR3aa: CASSLWRSEQYF
v_gene: TRBV28

CDR3aa: CSASAETQYF
v_gene: TRBV20-1

CDR3aa: CASSHRGAGTGELFF
v_gene: TRBV7-9

CDR3aa: CAIISGNTIYF
v_gene: TRBV10-3

CDR3aa: CASTRQGNEQFF
v_gene: TRBV7-9

CDR3aa: CASSRGISGSSYEQYF
v_gene: TRBV4-2

CDR3aa: CASSYEGSYTF
v_gene: TRBV5-1

CDR3aa: CASSGGLAGAFYEQYF
v_gene: TRBV5-1

CDR3aa: CASIGTGVSYEQYF
v_gene: TRBV6-6

CDR3aa: CASWSETYEQYF
v_gene: TRBV6-5

CDR3aa: CASSLILAGAYEQYF
v_gene: TRBV5-5

CDR3aa: CASSPTLGGGTEAFF
v_gene: TRBV5-1

CDR3aa: CASSIPGLTGNTQYF
v_gene: TRBV7-2

CDR3aa: CASSLLGDRGRHQPQHF
v_gene: TRBV28

CDR3aa: CAWSAPPGGGKDGYTF
v_gene: TRBV30

CDR3aa: CSVDMVPGTQYF
v_gene: TRBV29-1

CDR3aa: CASSLNGLNTGELFF
v_gene: TRBV7-3